A selection of T cell receptor beta chains follows, all from one sample in a study of T cells in Graves' hyperthyroidism and ophthalmopathy. TCRdb passed the multiplex PCR reads through MiXCR, listing each CDR3 protein once. The sample contains roughly 530,000 distinct CDR3 sequences, roughly 17% of which appear only once. The sequencing input was blood. The receptor source for this set is a woman younger than 35 with Graves' ophthalmopathy. CDR3s include the opening cysteine and the closing phenylalanine or tryptophan. Fields, in order: clone size, J gene, V gene, D gene, CDR3 protein, CDR3 DNA. The D gene is left open where the match is weak. Clone size, where shown, is once, few, many, or a class for clones that have expanded.

NA TRBJ2-1 TRBV3-1 TRBD2 CASSPTSGRGGYEQFF TGTGCCAGCAGCCCGACTAGCGGGAGGGGTGGGTATGAGCAGTTCTTC
NA TRBJ1-6 TRBV7-3 NA CASSPAGRNSPLHF TGTGCCAGCAGCCCCGCGGGCCGGAATTCACCCCTCCACTTT
many TRBJ1-1 TRBV30 NA CAWTEGNTEAFF TGTGCCTGGACTGAAGGAAACACTGAAGCTTTCTTT
few TRBJ2-5 TRBV6-5 TRBD2 CASNSRGLAGQETQYF TGTGCCAGCAATTCTCGGGGCCTAGCGGGACAAGAGACCCAGTACTTC
many TRBJ1-4 TRBV3-1 NA CASSQAASPNQKLFF TGTGCCAGCAGCCAAGCAGCCAGCCCTAATCAAAAACTGTTTTTT
many TRBJ1-1 TRBV27 TRBD1 CASSLYGRGRTEAFF TGTGCCAGCAGTTTATATGGCAGGGGGCGAACTGAAGCTTTCTTT
few TRBJ1-4 TRBV19 NA CASSIGRDGFNEKLFF TGTGCCAGTAGTATCGGAAGGGACGGATTTAATGAAAAACTGTTTTTT
many TRBJ2-1 TRBV14 NA CASSQDSPLGGYNEQFF TGTGCCAGCAGCCAAGATTCGCCCCTGGGGGGCTACAATGAGCAGTTCTTC
many TRBJ2-1 TRBV9 TRBD2 CASSVVASGNEQFF TGTGCCAGCAGCGTAGTCGCTAGCGGCAATGAGCAGTTCTTC
few TRBJ1-2 TRBV19 NA CASSPTHRLRISYGYTF TGTGCCAGTAGTCCAACGCACAGGCTTAGGATATCCTATGGCTACACCTTC
once TRBJ1-5 TRBV30 NA CAWSTGLPNQPQHF TGTGCCTGGAGCACCGGGTTGCCCAATCAGCCCCAGCATTTT
few TRBJ2-1 TRBV4-1 TRBD1 CASSLLDRAFSYNEQFF TGCGCCAGCAGCCTATTGGACAGGGCCTTCTCCTACAATGAGCAGTTCTTC
NA TRBJ2-2 TRBV7-7 NA CATGYPGVNTGELFF TGTGCTACCGGTTACCCGGGGGTTAACACCGGGGAGCTGTTTTTT
many TRBJ2-2 TRBV6-2/TRBV6-3 TRBD2 CASSYLPQVLAALGGELFF TGTGCCAGCAGTTACCTCCCCCAAGTACTAGCGGCCCTCGGCGGGGAGCTGTTTTTT
many TRBJ1-2 TRBV2 NA CASSPIYLGPHYGYTF TGTGCCAGCAGTCCCATCTATTTAGGCCCTCACTATGGCTACACCTTC
many TRBJ2-7 TRBV28 NA CASSSDRDKPNIYEQYF TGTGCCAGCAGTTCGGACCGGGACAAGCCTAATATTTACGAGCAGTACTTC
NA TRBJ1-2 TRBV10-3 NA CAISESSDGYTF TGTGCCATCAGTGAGTCGTCGGATGGCTACACCTTC
few TRBJ1-3 TRBV13 NA CASSFEGNTIYF TGTGCCAGCAGTTTCGAAGGTAACACCATATATTTT
many TRBJ2-5 TRBV30 TRBD2 CAWSRTSGRDLKYQETQYF TGTGCCTGGAGTCGAACTAGCGGGAGGGACCTCAAGTACCAAGAGACCCAGTACTTC